This entry is about one TCR beta chain. Antigen unknown. TCR analog templates of synthetic origin were spiked into each PCR. Some clones are missing from TCRdb's copy, which holds only in-frame ones; the method was immunoSEQ multiplex PCR. The sample yields just over 50,000 clones, about three quarters seen once. Germline CDR1 is SGHTA and CDR2 is FQGNSA. The CDR3 extends over 17 amino acids. V lost 6 bases to trimming and J lost 6 bases; unmatched junction nucleotides: 13. Time point: pretreatment peripheral blood. These data are taken from a study of PD-L1 blockade in urothelial cancer. Study-wide results and limits: Where pretreatment blood TCR clonality fell below the median, better survival was predicted.

The genes are TRBV7-2 and TRBJ2-2; 10 positions agree with TRBD2. Sequencing used PBMCs, obtained around atezolizumab (anti-PD-L1) treatment. The TCR comes from a man aged 70 or older with urothelial cancer. As DNA, the CDR3 is TGTGCCAGCAGTCCCCAAGCGGGGGGGCCTGTAGCCGGGGAGCTGTTTTTT. It specifies CASSPQAGGPVAGELFF.